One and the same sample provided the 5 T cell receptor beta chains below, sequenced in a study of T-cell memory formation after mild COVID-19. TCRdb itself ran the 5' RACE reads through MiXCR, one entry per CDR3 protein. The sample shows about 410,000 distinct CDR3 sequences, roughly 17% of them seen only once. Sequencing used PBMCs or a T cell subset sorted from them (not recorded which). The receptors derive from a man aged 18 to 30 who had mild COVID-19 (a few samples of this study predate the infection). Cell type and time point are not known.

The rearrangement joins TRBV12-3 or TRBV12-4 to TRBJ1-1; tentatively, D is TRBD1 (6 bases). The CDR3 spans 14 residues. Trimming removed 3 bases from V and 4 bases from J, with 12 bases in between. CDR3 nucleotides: TGTGCCAGCAGTTTCCCACAAGGGGGCACTGAAGCTTTCTTT. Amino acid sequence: CASSFPQGGTEAFF.

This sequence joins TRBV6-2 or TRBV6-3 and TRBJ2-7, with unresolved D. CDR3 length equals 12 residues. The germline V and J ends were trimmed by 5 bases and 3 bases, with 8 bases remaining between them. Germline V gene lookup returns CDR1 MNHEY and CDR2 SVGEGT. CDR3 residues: CASSGPLYEQYV. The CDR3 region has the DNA TGTGCCAGCAGTGGGCCGCTCTACGAGCAGTACGTC.

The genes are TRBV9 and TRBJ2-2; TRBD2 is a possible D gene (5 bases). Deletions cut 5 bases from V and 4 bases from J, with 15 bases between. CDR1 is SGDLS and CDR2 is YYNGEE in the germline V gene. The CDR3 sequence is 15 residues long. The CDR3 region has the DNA TGTGCCAGCAGAGAACTAGTTAAGCTCACCGGGGAGCTGTTTTTT. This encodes CASRELVKLTGELFF.

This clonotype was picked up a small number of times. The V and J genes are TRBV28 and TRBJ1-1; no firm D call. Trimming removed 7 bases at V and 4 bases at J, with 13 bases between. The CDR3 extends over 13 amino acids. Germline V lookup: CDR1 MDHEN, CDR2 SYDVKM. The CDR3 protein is CASNRGFATEAFF. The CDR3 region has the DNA TGTGCCAGCAATCGGGGTTTTGCCACTGAAGCTTTCTTT. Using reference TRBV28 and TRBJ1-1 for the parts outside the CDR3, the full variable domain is DVKVTQSSRYLVKRTGEKVFLECVQDMDHENMFWYRQDPGLGLRLIYFSYDVKMKEKGDIPEGYSVSREKKERFSLILESASTNQTSMYLCASNRGFATEAFFGQGTRLTVV.

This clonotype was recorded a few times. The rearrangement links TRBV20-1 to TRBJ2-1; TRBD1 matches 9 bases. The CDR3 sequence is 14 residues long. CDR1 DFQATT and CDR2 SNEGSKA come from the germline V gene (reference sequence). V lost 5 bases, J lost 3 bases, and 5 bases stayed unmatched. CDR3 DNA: TGCAGTGCTCAGACAGGGGGTAACTACAATGAGCAGTTCTTC. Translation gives CSAQTGGNYNEQFF.